The 8 T cell receptor beta chains presented below share a single source sample, sequenced in a study of T cell responses to AZD1222 COVID-19 vaccine. The repertoire was sequenced with immunoSEQ multiplex PCR; TCRdb's copy has only in-frame clones and lacks some. The repertoire holds some 80,000 clones, with 90% as singletons. The sample was peripheral blood, taken 28 days after the second AZD1222 dose. The receptors shown here come from an adult who received the AZD1222 COVID-19 vaccine.

This chain links TRBV4-3 with TRBJ2-3, with no clear D. V lost 2 bases and J 0 bases, leaving 12 bases between the germline ends. The length of the CDR3 is 16 residues. Germline CDR1 reads LGHNA; CDR2 reads YSLEER. CDR3 nucleotide sequence: TGCGCCAGCAGCCAATCCCCGGGTCCGAGCACAGATACGCAGTATTTT. As protein: CASSQSPGPSTDTQYF.

This chain uses TRBV29-1 with TRBJ1-1; D is uncertain. The CDR3 has 12 residues. CDR1 SQVTM and CDR2 ANQGSEA come from the germline V gene. V was pared by 6 bases and J by 6 bases, with 14 bases between. The CDR3 loop is CSVWEGGAEAFF. In DNA form, the CDR3 reads TGCAGCGTCTGGGAGGGAGGAGCTGAAGCTTTCTTT.

The rearrangement links TRBV5-8 to TRBJ1-5; TRBD1 might be the D (5 bases). The CDR3 sequence is 14 residues long. V lost 4 bases, J lost 7 bases, and 15 bases lay in between. Germline V gives CDR1 SGHTS, CDR2 YDEGEE. The CDR3 spells CASSPTRGTQPQHF. The CDR3 coding sequence is TGTGCCAGCAGCCCTACAAGGGGTACCCAGCCCCAGCATTTT.

This clone was observed a single time. V gene TRBV5-4 combines with J gene TRBJ2-3; D is perhaps TRBD2 (7 bases). The CDR3 has 15 amino acids. The germline CDR1 and CDR2 sequences are SGHNT and YYREEE (reference sequence). V was pared by 5 bases and J by 9 bases, with 22 bases between. CDR3 coding DNA: TGTGCCAGCAGTCGGGGCGGGGACTACCAGGGGACGCAGTATTTT. The encoded protein is CASSRGGDYQGTQYF. The complete variable domain, with remaining parts taken from reference TRBV5-4 and TRBJ2-3, reads ETGVTQSPTHLIKTRGQQVTLRCSSQSGHNTVSWYQQALGQGPQFIFQYYREEENGRGNFPPRFSGLQFPNYSSELNVNALELDDSALYLCASSRGGDYQGTQYFGPGTRLTVL.

The table lists this clone with a few counts. The rearrangement links TRBV6-5 to TRBJ1-5; D is unclear. Trimming left V 9 bases short and J 0 bases short, with 9 bases between. Germline V lookup: CDR1 MNHEY, CDR2 SVGAGI. The CDR3 has 13 amino acids. CDR3 DNA: TGTGCCAGTCGTTTGTCTAGCAATCAGCCCCAGCATTTT. This translates into CASRLSSNQPQHF.

This chain links TRBV19 with TRBJ1-2; D gene unclear. Trimming stripped 4 bases from V and 2 bases from J, with 17 bases between. Germline loops: CDR1 LNHDA, CDR2 SQIVND (reference sequence). The CDR3 has 16 residues. The CDR3 loop reads CASSTNPKERNYGYTF. The CDR3 DNA follows: TGTGCCAGTAGTACAAACCCCAAGGAGAGGAACTATGGCTACACCTTC.

This chain links TRBV20-1 with TRBJ2-3; D is perhaps TRBD2 (6 bases). Germline V gives CDR1 DFQATT, CDR2 SNEGSKA (reference sequence). This CDR3 has 16 residues. V lost 3 bases to trimming and J lost 0 bases, with 16 bases between them. For the CDR3, the DNA is TGCAGTGCTAGTTTGGGGACTCGCTACAGCACAGATACGCAGTATTTT. It specifies CSASLGTRYSTDTQYF.

The chain joins TRBV12-3 or TRBV12-4 to TRBJ2-7; no reliable D call. The CDR3 is 12 amino acids. Between the trimmed V and J ends, which lost 3 bases and 6 bases, there was a span of 9 bases. The CDR3 coding sequence is TGTGCCAGCAGTTTTCGATCGGGCGAGCAGTACTTC. Translation gives CASSFRSGEQYF.